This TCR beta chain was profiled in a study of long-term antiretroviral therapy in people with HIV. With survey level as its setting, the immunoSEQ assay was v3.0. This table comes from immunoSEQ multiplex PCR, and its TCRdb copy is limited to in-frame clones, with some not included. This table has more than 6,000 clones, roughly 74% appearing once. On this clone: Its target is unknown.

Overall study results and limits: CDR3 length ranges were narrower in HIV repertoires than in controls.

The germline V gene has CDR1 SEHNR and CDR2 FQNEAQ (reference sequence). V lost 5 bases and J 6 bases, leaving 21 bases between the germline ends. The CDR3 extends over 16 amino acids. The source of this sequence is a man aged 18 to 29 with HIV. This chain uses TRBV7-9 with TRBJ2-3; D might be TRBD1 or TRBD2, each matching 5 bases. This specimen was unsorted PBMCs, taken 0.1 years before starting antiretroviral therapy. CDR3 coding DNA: TGTGCCAGCAGCCAGTATGGCAGGGACCAAATGGATACGCAGTATTTT. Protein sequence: CASSQYGRDQMDTQYF.